A single sample gave rise to the 20 T cell receptor beta chains below, sequenced in a study of blood T cells in healthy people across ages. A second PCR of about 7 to 12 cycles used a sample-barcoded 5' primer and a J-beta primer mix. TCRdb analysed the 5' RACE reads with MiXCR anew, one entry per CDR3 protein. Seen here are hundreds of thousands of distinct CDR3 sequences, about 32% observed once, and the top ten hold 15%. Sequenced input: blood. These receptors came from a woman older than 75 in good health.

This clonotype was counted ten times or more. The CDR3 DNA is TGTGCCACCGGGACTAGCGGGGCGAACCAAGAGACCCAGTACTTC. As protein: CATGTSGANQETQYF. The chain carries TRBV10-3 and TRBJ2-5; 13 positions match TRBD2. The CDR3 is 15 amino acids. Germline CDR1 is ENHRY and CDR2 is SYGVKD. The V gene end was trimmed by 10 bases and the J gene end by 0 bases; junction bases not matched to a gene: 5.

V is TRBV7-2 and J is TRBJ1-2; D gene unclear. Deletions cut 1 base from V and 0 bases from J, with 6 bases between. The length of the CDR3 is 14 residues. Looked up from germline, CDR1 is SGHTA and CDR2 is FQGNSA. The DNA for the CDR3 is TGTGCCAGCAGCTTAGTCATAACTAACTATGGCTACACCTTC. Translation: CASSLVITNYGYTF.

This clonotype has more than one count but fewer than ten. This rearrangement joins TRBV23-1 to TRBJ2-5; 9 nucleotides match TRBD1. The end of the DNA fits TRBJ2-7 better, so the J call may be wrong. Being an ORF, TRBV23-1 has a function that is uncertain. The CDR3 loop spans 16 amino acids. The CDR3 protein is CASSQRSGTGFYEQYF. The CDR3 nucleotides are TGCGCCAGCAGTCAACGGTCCGGGACAGGGTTTTACGAGCAGTACTTC.

At least ten counts were recorded for this clonotype. The chain is built from TRBV20-1 and TRBJ2-1; D is possibly TRBD1 (6 bases). The length of the CDR3 is 16 residues. CDR1 and CDR2 (germline): DFQATT, SNEGSKA (reference sequence). V lost 0 bases and J lost 10, with 22 bases in between. The CDR3 sequence: CSARDPGLTRGREQFF. The CDR3 DNA follows: TGCAGTGCTAGAGATCCGGGGCTAACCAGGGGTCGGGAGCAGTTCTTC.

This clonotype was observed at least ten times. The V and J genes are TRBV3-1 and TRBJ2-5; D is uncertain. Per germline, CDR1 LGHDT and CDR2 YNNKEL (reference sequence). The CDR3 totals 12 residues. V dropped 5 bases and J dropped 5 bases, with 9 bases sitting between them. Here the CDR3 reads CASSVAIETQYF. CDR3 bases: TGTGCCAGCAGCGTGGCGATCGAGACCCAGTACTTC.

This clonotype showed up many times. The gene calls are TRBV20-1 and TRBJ1-4; D ambiguous. The V end lost 5 bases, the J end lost 10 bases, and 26 bases lay between the germline ends. Germline V gene data show CDR1 as DFQATT and CDR2 as SNEGSKA (reference sequence). The CDR3 runs to 16 residues. The CDR3 DNA is TGCAGTGCTCCGATAGACATGACACCGTCCCCACCAAAACTGTTTTTT. Protein product: CSAPIDMTPSPPKLFF.

Note on this clonotype: Given a much more abundant clone one base away, this may be a read error. This chain links TRBV13 with TRBJ1-2; D remains unclear. CDR1 and CDR2 from the germline V gene are PRHDT and FYEKMQ (reference sequence). The V end lost 2 bases, the J end lost 4 bases, and 8 bases lay between the germline ends. This CDR3 has 13 residues. CDR3 in amino acids: CASSLPEAYGYTF. CDR3 nucleotide sequence: TGTGCCAGCAGCTTACCAGAGGCCTATGGCTACACCTTC.

This clonotype was seen at least ten times. The chain uses TRBV3-1 and TRBJ1-2; a possible D gene is TRBD1 (5 bases). Deletions cut 1 base from V and 2 bases from J, with 11 bases between. Germline assignment: CDR1 LGHDT and CDR2 YNNKEL (reference sequence). The CDR3 is made up of 15 amino acids. The CDR3: CASSQASTANYGYTF. The CDR3 region has the DNA TGTGCCAGCAGCCAAGCGTCGACAGCAAACTATGGCTACACCTTC.

On this clonotype itself: Since a much larger clone is just one base distant, this may be a read error. The chain links TRBV6-2 or TRBV6-3 to TRBJ2-3, with D unclear. CDR1 and CDR2 from the germline V gene are MNHEY and SVGEGT. The CDR3 is 12 amino acids. CDR3 region: CASSYGPDTLYF. The CDR3 DNA follows: TGTGCCAGCAGTTACGGGCCAGATACGCTGTATTTT.

This sequence joins TRBV6-1 and TRBJ2-2; TRBD1 aligns across 7 bases. In germline, CDR1 is MNHNS, CDR2 SASEGT. The length of the CDR3 is 16 residues. The V and J ends lost 3 bases and 4 bases, in that order; junction bases with no gene match: 8. The chain's CDR3 is CASSETRQGFTGELFF. The CDR3 bases are TGTGCCAGCAGTGAGACCCGACAGGGCTTCACCGGGGAGCTGTTTTTT.

This clonotype was seen once. The chain links TRBV20-1 to TRBJ2-1, with D maybe TRBD1 (6 bases). The germline CDR1 and CDR2 sequences are DFQATT and SNEGSKA (reference sequence). Trimming took 7 bases from V and 5 from J, leaving 12 bases between them. This CDR3 is built from 12 residues. The CDR3 spells CSGTDSNNEQFF. CDR3 bases: TGCAGTGGTACGGACAGCAACAATGAGCAGTTCTTC.

In its sample, this clonotype was seen a few times. A read error may explain this, as a much larger clone is one base away. The rearrangement links TRBV10-3 to TRBJ1-2; no definite D call. Germline V gene sequence: CDR1 ENHRY, CDR2 SYGVKD. This CDR3 region has 14 residues. Trimming removed 6 bases at V and 4 bases at J, with 15 bases between. Here the CDR3 reads CAIRDEGLTYGYTF. Here the CDR3 DNA reads TGTGCCATCAGGGATGAGGGTCTAACCTATGGCTACACCTTC.

This clonotype occurred a few times. The chain employs TRBV5-1 and TRBJ1-1; 8 nucleotides agree with TRBD1. J was trimmed by 7 bases and V by 0 bases; bases with no gene match: 2. Germline lookup yields CDR1 SGHRS and CDR2 YFSETQ. The CDR3 runs to 13 residues. The CDR3 region has the DNA TGCGCCAGCAGCTTGGAGGGGACAGGTGAAGCTTTCTTT. Residues: CASSLEGTGEAFF.

This clonotype was observed at least ten times. CDR3 protein: CSFDSLNEQFF. CDR3 coding DNA: TGCAGCTTCGACAGCCTGAATGAGCAGTTCTTC. The chain has TRBV29-1 and TRBJ2-1, with D perhaps matching TRBD1 (5 bases). CDR1 is SQVTM, CDR2 ANQGSEA, per germline. The CDR3 consists of 11 residues. V lost 8 bases and J lost 7, with 12 bases in between.

On this clonotype itself: A clone one base away is much larger, so this may be a read error. V usage is TRBV6-6 and J usage is TRBJ1-2, with a tentative D call TRBD1 (6 bases). This CDR3 region has 12 residues. CDR1 and CDR2 (germline): MNHNY, SVGAGI (reference sequence). V was clipped by 11 bases and J by 8 bases, with 18 bases between them. The CDR3 coding sequence is TGTGCCGGTGCAATGGGGGGCGAAGGCTACACCTTC. Protein product: CAGAMGGEGYTF.

Comment on this clonotype: A much larger clone differs by one base, so this may be a read error. The gene calls are TRBV7-2 and TRBJ1-2; D is undetermined. The CDR3 has 14 amino acids. Germline assignment: CDR1 SGHTA and CDR2 FQGNSA. Deletions cut 5 bases from V and 10 bases from J, with 20 bases between. The CDR3 loop is CASSHRTGFSDYTF. DNA of the CDR3: TGTGCCAGCAGCCACCGGACGGGATTTTCGGACTACACCTTC.

This clonotype was detected only a few times. The chain has TRBV12-3 or TRBV12-4 and TRBJ1-1; no firm D call. V lost 4 bases and J 8 bases, leaving 11 bases between the germline ends. The CDR3 runs 12 residues. CDR3 protein: CASSSSVGEAFF. CDR3 sequence (DNA): TGTGCCAGCAGTTCCTCCGTCGGGGAAGCTTTCTTT.

As regards this clonotype: A much larger clone sits a single nucleotide away, making a read error possible. This sequence joins TRBV4-1 and TRBJ2-6, with a possible D match to TRBD1 (5 bases). In germline, CDR1 is MGHRA, CDR2 YSYEKL. The CDR3 runs to 16 residues. CDR3 in DNA: TGCGCCAGCAGCCGAACGACGGCCTCTGGGGCCAACGTCCGGACTTTC. It encodes CASSRTTASGANVRTF.

The table lists this clonotype with many counts. The rearrangement joins TRBV5-1 to TRBJ2-5; 9 nucleotides align to TRBD1. Germline assignment: CDR1 SGHRS and CDR2 YFSETQ. This CDR3 is built from 18 residues. Trimming took 4 bases from V and 1 from J; bases not matched to a gene: 14. CDR3 amino acids: CASSLRQGGPGSQETQYF. CDR3 nucleotides: TGCGCCAGCAGCCTTCGACAGGGGGGGCCAGGGAGCCAAGAGACCCAGTACTTC.

On this clonotype: Mismatch with germline at one junction end may stem from a read error. The genes are TRBV11-2 and TRBJ2-2; 8 bases line up with TRBD1. The CDR3 is made up of 14 amino acids. Per the germline V gene, CDR1 is SGHAT and CDR2 is FQNNGV. CDR3 DNA sequence: TGTGCCAGCAGCTCACAGGGGGTGGCCGGGGAGCCGTTTTTT. Amino acid sequence: CASSSQGVAGEPFF. Full variable domain (rest looked up from reference TRBV11-2 and TRBJ2-2): EAGVAQSPRYKIIEKRQSVAFWCNPISGHATLYWYQQILGQGPKLLIQFQNNGVVDDSQLPKDRFSAERLKGVDSTLKIQPAKLEDSAVYLCASSSQGVAGEPFFGEGSRLTVL.